This T cell receptor beta chain was sequenced during a study of blood T cell repertoires in COVID-19. Ages ranged from about 18 to 89 years, with residence in approximately 23 US areas. The recovered donors of Cohort 3 showed two negative PCRs, clearance, or symptom resolution. Profiled with immunoSEQ multiplex PCR; TCRdb holds only in-frame clones, not every one. The table records roughly 140,000 clones, around 81% of them present only once. The germline gives CDR1 MNHEY, CDR2 SMNVEV (reference sequence). V lost 4 bases to trimming and J lost 0 bases, with 15 bases between them. The CDR3 spans 16 residues.

The sequenced material came from PBMCs or T cells enriched from blood (not recorded which). The rearrangement joins TRBV27 to TRBJ1-1; possibly TRBD1 for D (5 bases). This TCR came from a woman between 35 and 50 years old who had recovered from COVID-19. The CDR3 region is CASSSSGIIMNTEAFF. The DNA for the CDR3 is TGTGCCAGCAGTTCCTCAGGGATAATCATGAACACTGAAGCTTTCTTT.